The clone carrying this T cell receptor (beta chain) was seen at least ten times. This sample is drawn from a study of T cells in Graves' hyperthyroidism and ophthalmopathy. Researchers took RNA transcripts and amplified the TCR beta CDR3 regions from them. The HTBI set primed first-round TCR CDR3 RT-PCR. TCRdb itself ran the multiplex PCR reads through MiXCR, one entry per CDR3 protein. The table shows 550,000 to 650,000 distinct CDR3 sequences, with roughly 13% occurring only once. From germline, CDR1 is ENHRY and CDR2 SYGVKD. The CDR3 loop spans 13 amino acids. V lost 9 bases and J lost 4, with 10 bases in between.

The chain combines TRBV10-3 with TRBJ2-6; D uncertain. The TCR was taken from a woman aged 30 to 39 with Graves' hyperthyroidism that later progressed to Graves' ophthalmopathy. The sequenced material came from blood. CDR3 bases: TGTGCCATTAAAGGGTCGGGGGCCAACGTCCTGACTTTC. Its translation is CAIKGSGANVLTF.